This TCR beta chain was sequenced in a study of regulatory T cells in long-lasting Graves disease. Whole-study context: Over 5 years of antithyroid drugs with positive TSH receptor antibodies was taken to mean persistent Graves' disease. Study-wide results and limits: Reduced TCR diversity was observed in persistent Graves' patients versus newly diagnosed patients.

As for time point: persistent/refractory GD, antithyroid drugs over 5 years with positive TRAb. RNA from PBMCs was the source of the TCR library. Investigators report Graves' disease was diagnosed under American Thyroid Association guidelines. As collected, the peripheral blood samples measured approximately 10 milliliters each and went into EDTA tubes. Germline CDR1 and CDR2: SGHAT and FQNNGV. The CDR3 has 16 residues. The ends were cut back, 6 bases at V and 2 bases at J, with 18 bases in the middle. As regards this clonotype: Its antigen is not known.

Relying on iRepertoire HTBI primers and Arm-PCR of CDR3 regions, the team built TCR beta libraries. TCRdb fed the multiplex PCR reads into MiXCR, producing one record per CDR3 protein. Here the sample spans more than 300,000 distinct CDR3 sequences, 20% to 25% being singletons. The sample in question was peripheral blood mononuclear cells (PBMCs), obtained when the disease was refractory, from a patient treated with antithyroid drugs. The clonotype originates from a woman in her thirties or forties with Graves disease. This chain uses TRBV11-2 with TRBJ2-3, with a weak D call TRBD2 (6 bases). The CDR3 loop reads CASRHLTGLLTDTQYF. CDR3 bases: TGTGCCAGCAGACATTTGACGGGACTCCTCACAGATACGCAGTATTTT.